Listed here are 16 T cell receptor beta chains from one sample, sequenced in a study of blood T cells in healthy people across ages. Using a J-beta primer mix together with a sample-barcoded 5' primer, a second PCR was run for about 7 to 12 cycles. TCRdb reprocessed the 5' RACE reads via MiXCR and lists one record per CDR3 protein. The table lists approximately 880,000 distinct CDR3 sequences, roughly 43% of them singletons. Input material: blood. These receptors were taken from a man between 25 and 39 years old in good health.

This clonotype was seen a handful of times. The rearrangement uses TRBV6-5 and TRBJ1-1; TRBD1 matches 8 bases. V lost 8 bases to trimming and J lost 3 bases; unmatched junction nucleotides: 5. The length of the CDR3 is 13 residues. The germline gives CDR1 MNHEY, CDR2 SVGAGI. The CDR3 loop is CASGTGGHTEAFF. The CDR3 DNA follows: TGTGCCAGCGGCACAGGGGGACACACTGAAGCTTTCTTT.

V is TRBV25-1 and J is TRBJ2-3; D not certain. Germline V gene lookup returns CDR1 MGHDK and CDR2 SYGVNS. Trimming took off 5 bases at V and 4 bases at J, with 10 bases between the two ends. CDR3 length equals 13 residues. Written as DNA, the CDR3 is TGTGCCAGCAGTCGGATAGTGGCAGATACGCAGTATTTT. Protein: CASSRIVADTQYF.

The chain links TRBV12-3 or TRBV12-4 to TRBJ1-2; 7 positions match TRBD1. The CDR3 sequence is 16 residues long. J lost 4 bases, V lost 0 bases, and 8 bases had no gene match. Here the CDR3 DNA reads TGTGCCAGCAGTTTAGCACCCCGACAGGGCAGCTATGGCTACACCTTC. Translating gives CASSLAPRQGSYGYTF.

In this sample, this clonotype turned up a few times. The genes are TRBV7-2 and TRBJ1-2; D not resolved. The length of the CDR3 is 13 residues. CDR1 and CDR2 from the germline V gene are SGHTA and FQGNSA. With 0 bases removed from V and 6 bases from J, the gap between germline ends came to 8 bases. CDR3 DNA sequence: TGTGCCAGCAGCTTAGCGCGTCAGGATGGCTACACCTTC. Its translation: CASSLARQDGYTF.

V usage is TRBV12-3 or TRBV12-4 and J usage is TRBJ2-3; D is uncertain. The CDR3 spans 18 residues. The V gene lost 6 bases and the J gene lost 3 bases, with 25 bases spanning the gap. CDR3 in DNA: TGTGCCAGCAGCCGAGGAATAGTTAGCCCCTCTCGAACAGATACGCAGTATTTT. Protein product: CASSRGIVSPSRTDTQYF.

V and J are TRBV6-5 and TRBJ1-1, with D uncertain. The germline V gene has CDR1 MNHEY and CDR2 SVGAGI. V gave up 2 bases and J gave up 8 bases, with 6 bases separating them. The CDR3 length is 11 residues. CDR3: CASSYAYEAFF. In DNA, the CDR3 is TGTGCCAGCAGTTACGCGTACGAAGCTTTCTTT.

Many counts were recorded for this clonotype. V usage is TRBV4-1 and J usage is TRBJ2-5, with 7 bases that match TRBD2. Per germline, CDR1 MGHRA and CDR2 YSYEKL. After removal of 4 bases from V and 5 bases from J, the junction contained 10 bases not matched to a gene. The CDR3 has 15 amino acids. The CDR3 DNA reads as TGCGCCAGCAGCCCCGCGGGAGACCCCCGTGAGACCCAGTACTTC. Translation: CASSPAGDPRETQYF.

This clonotype was detected only a few times. The V gene is TRBV6-6, the J gene TRBJ2-1, with D perhaps given as TRBD1 or TRBD2 (5 bases each). CDR3 length: 14 amino acids. V lost 5 bases, J lost 8 bases, and 16 bases lay in between. CDR1 is MNHNY, CDR2 SVGAGI, per germline (reference sequence). The DNA for the CDR3 is TGTGCCAGCAGTCAACGGACCGGGACGTATGAGCAGTTCTTC. This codes for CASSQRTGTYEQFF.

This clonotype was seen more than once but under ten times. The J gene is TRBJ2-7, the V gene TRBV4-3; weak D call: TRBD1 (5 bases). V was shortened by 0 bases and J by 2 bases, with 11 bases between the two germline ends. The CDR3 is 15 residues long. The germline V gene has CDR1 LGHNA and CDR2 YSLEER. CDR3: CASSQDQGGAYEQYF. CDR3 DNA sequence: TGCGCCAGCAGCCAAGATCAGGGTGGGGCCTACGAGCAGTACTTC.

This chain uses TRBV20-1 with TRBJ2-6; possibly TRBD1 for D (6 bases). V lost 3 bases and J lost 4, with 13 bases in between. This CDR3 comprises 15 residues. Germline V lookup: CDR1 DFQATT, CDR2 SNEGSKA (reference sequence). This chain's CDR3 is CSASKQGEGANVLTF. The CDR3 DNA sequence: TGCAGTGCTAGTAAACAGGGAGAAGGGGCCAACGTCCTGACTTTC.

The CDR3 loop is CASSLVVSVSNQPQHF. The CDR3 DNA sequence: TGTGCCAGCAGCTTAGTTGTATCCGTGAGCAATCAGCCCCAGCATTTT. The rearrangement joins TRBV7-8 to TRBJ1-5; no definite D call. V dropped 1 base and J dropped 1 base, with 11 bases sitting between them. This CDR3 region has 16 residues. Germline lookup yields CDR1 SGHVS and CDR2 FQNEAQ. Full variable domain (missing parts from reference TRBV7-8 and TRBJ1-5): GAGVSQSPRYKVAKRGQDVALRCDPISGHVSLFWYQQALGQGPEFLTYFQNEAQLDKSGLPSDRFFAERPEGSVSTLKIQRTQQEDSAVYLCASSLVVSVSNQPQHFGDGTRLSIL.

In this sample, this clonotype turned up many times. This could be a read error, since a much larger clone is one nucleotide away. V and J are TRBV29-1 and TRBJ2-3; the D is unclear. CDR3 length: 11 amino acids. Germline assignment: CDR1 SQVTM and CDR2 ANQGSEA. V was shortened by 7 bases and J by 0 bases, with 5 bases between the two germline ends. Written as DNA, the CDR3 is TGCAGCGGTAGTAGCACAGATACGCAGTATTTT. Protein sequence: CSGSSTDTQYF.

In its sample, this clonotype was seen once. This chain connects TRBV2 to TRBJ1-6; no definite D call. Germline CDR1 and CDR2: SNHLY and FYNNEI. The CDR3 has 13 amino acids. The germline V and J ends were trimmed by 6 bases and 17 bases, with 20 bases remaining between them. The CDR3 bases are TGTGCCAGCAGGGACCTGGCGCCCCCAGGTTTCCACTTT. It codes for CASRDLAPPGFHF.

The table lists this clonotype with a few counts. The rearrangement joins TRBV4-2 to TRBJ2-3; D unresolved. CDR1 is LGHNA, CDR2 YNFKEQ, per germline. CDR3 size: 15 residues. V lost 4 bases and J lost 1, with 12 bases in between. The CDR3: CASSLDLGGTDTQYF. DNA for the CDR3: TGTGCCAGCAGCCTAGACCTAGGAGGCACAGATACGCAGTATTTT.

This chain uses TRBV6-2 or TRBV6-3 with TRBJ2-3; the D gene is possibly TRBD2 (5 bases). The germline V and J ends were trimmed by 5 bases and 7 bases, with 13 bases remaining between them. CDR3 length: 13 residues. Germline V gene sequence: CDR1 MNHEY, CDR2 SVGEGT. The CDR3 nucleotides are TGTGCCAGCAGTCAGGACTCGAAGAATACGCAGTATTTT. Amino acid sequence: CASSQDSKNTQYF.

This clonotype occurred a few times. CDR3 region: CASRPGVGTEAFF. CDR3 bases: TGTGCCAGCAGGCCCGGGGTGGGCACTGAAGCTTTCTTT. The chain combines TRBV6-2 or TRBV6-3 with TRBJ1-1; D call uncertain. The CDR3 covers 13 residues. Looked up from germline, CDR1 is MNHEY and CDR2 is SVGEGT. V was shortened by 6 bases and J by 4 bases, with 12 bases between the two germline ends.